This T cell receptor (beta chain) was identified during a study of PD-1 blockade in classical Hodgkin lymphoma. In the study overall: Intravenous nivolumab at 3 mg/kg was given to patients every 2 weeks.

Libraries were prepared by immunoSEQ multiplex PCR; TCRdb keeps only in-frame clonotypes and omits some of them. The sample records about 97,000 clones, approximately 83% being singletons. Every patient had relapsed following autologous stem cell transplantation, and cohorts differed in brentuximab vedotin exposure. Comment on this clone: Antigen: not known.

Findings and limits, study-wide: Possible causes of repertoire differences, disease activity or prior therapy, remain undefined.

V lost 7 bases to trimming and J lost 1 base, with 10 bases between them. The germline V gene encodes CDR1 MNHNS and CDR2 SASEGT. The CDR3 has 14 residues. The sequence came from a human donor with classical Hodgkin lymphoma. The J gene is TRBJ2-2, the V gene TRBV6-1; TRBD1 is a possible D gene (6 bases). Sequencing was performed on peripheral blood mononuclear cells (PBMCs), taken at baseline. CDR3 loop: CASTRDKNTGELFF. The CDR3 coding sequence is TGTGCCAGCACACGGGACAAGAACACCGGGGAGCTGTTTTTT.